The 22 T cell receptor beta chains in this list originate from one sample, sequenced in a study of T cell responses to AZD1222 COVID-19 vaccine (dated by TCRdb to 2020 to 2022). Receptors were amplified or captured by the immunoSEQ multiplex PCR assay. TCRdb stores this immuneACCESS table with in-frame sequences only. Part of the clones is absent; in the studies checked, under half of the shortfall reflects unresolved V genes, and no reason is known for the rest. The sample has roughly 150,000 clones on record, 80% to 95% of them singletons. Clones ranked in the top ten supply about 2.5% of the sample. Explained via the paper, the time point label denotes: baseline before first vaccination. The material sequenced was peripheral blood, taken on day 0 of AZD1222 vaccination. The source of these receptors is an adult in good health.

The CDR3 DNA sequence: TGTGCCAGCAAGGACAGGGGGTTGGCCTCCAGCTCTGGAAACACCATATATTTT. Amino acids: CASKDRGLASSSGNTIYF. This chain joins TRBV3-1 (or the pseudogene TRBV3-2) and TRBJ1-3; TRBD1 matches at 10 bases. The V and J ends lost 7 bases and 0 bases, in that order; junction bases with no gene match: 12. Germline assignment: CDR1 LGHDT and CDR2 YNNKEL (reference sequence). The CDR3 totals 18 residues.

The chain recombines TRBV20-1 with TRBJ2-7, with D perhaps matching TRBD1 or TRBD2 (5 bases each). Between the trimmed V and J ends, which lost 3 bases and 2 bases, there was a span of 20 bases. The V gene's germline CDR1 is DFQATT and CDR2 SNEGSKA (reference sequence). The CDR3 has 16 residues. The CDR3 reads CSASSTVGASPYEQYF. In DNA form, the CDR3 reads TGCAGTGCTAGTAGCACCGTCGGGGCTAGCCCCTACGAGCAGTACTTC.

The V gene is TRBV18, the J gene TRBJ2-3; 8 bases map to TRBD1. V dropped 4 bases and J dropped 2; count of bases not matched to a gene: 8. Germline V CDR1 and CDR2: KGHSH, LQKENI. The CDR3 is made up of 16 amino acids. The CDR3 here is CASSRLGQVSTDTQYF. CDR3 in DNA: TGTGCCAGCTCACGGCTGGGACAGGTGTCCACAGATACGCAGTATTTT.

V gene TRBV28 combines with J gene TRBJ2-7; TRBD2 aligns across 10 bases. The CDR3 sequence is 15 residues long. From germline, CDR1 is MDHEN and CDR2 SYDVKM. V dropped 3 bases and J dropped 4; count of bases not matched to a gene: 6. In DNA, the CDR3 is TGTGCCAGCAGTTTCCGACTAGCGGGTCGGTACGAGCAGTACTTC. Its protein is CASSFRLAGRYEQYF.

The sample holds a few counts of this clone. The rearrangement links TRBV15 to TRBJ2-1, with a weak D call TRBD2 (7 bases). This CDR3 comprises 14 residues. Between the trimmed V and J ends, which lost 4 bases and 5 bases, there was a span of 12 bases. The germline V gene encodes CDR1 LNHNV and CDR2 YYDKDF (reference sequence). CDR3 residues: CATSKGGGNNEQFF. The CDR3 DNA reads TGTGCCACCAGCAAAGGGGGGGGAAACAATGAGCAGTTCTTC.

The V call is TRBV15, the J call TRBJ2-1; perhaps TRBD2 as D (5 bases). The CDR3 length is 14 residues. V lost 3 bases and J 11 bases, leaving 17 bases between the germline ends. In germline, CDR1 is LNHNV, CDR2 YYDKDF (reference sequence). DNA of the CDR3: TGTGCCACCAGCAGGGAGGCAGGACTCGACAAGCAGTTCTTC. This codes for CATSREAGLDKQFF.

The V gene is TRBV18, the J gene TRBJ2-1; TRBD1 aligns across 9 bases. The germline CDR1 and CDR2 sequences are KGHSH and LQKENI. The CDR3 runs to 15 residues. V was clipped by 6 bases and J by 3 bases; unmatched bases: 6. This CDR3 reads CASSPGTGLYNEQFF. CDR3 nucleotide sequence: TGTGCCAGCTCTCCCGGGACAGGGCTCTACAATGAGCAGTTCTTC.

The chain couples TRBV5-4 to TRBJ1-3; D possibly corresponds to TRBD1 (5 bases). This CDR3 is built from 15 residues. Germline-derived CDR1 and CDR2 are SGHNT and YYREEE (reference sequence). V was cut by 4 bases and J by 1 base, with 12 bases left in between. The CDR3 sequence is CASSRGGLSGNTIYF. CDR3 nucleotide sequence: TGTGCCAGCAGCCGTGGGGGGTTGTCTGGAAACACCATATATTTT.

This clone has just a few counts. The chain employs TRBV27 and TRBJ1-1; the D is unclear. V lost 4 bases and J 6 bases, leaving 15 bases between the germline ends. This CDR3 is 14 amino acids long. Germline V CDR1 and CDR2: MNHEY, SMNVEV (reference sequence). CDR3 coding DNA: TGTGCCAGCAGTTCGACCGAGAGAAGGTCTGAAGCTTTCTTT. This codes for CASSSTERRSEAFF.

V gene TRBV7-8 combines with J gene TRBJ1-2; 10 bases match TRBD1. Germline V gene data show CDR1 as SGHVS and CDR2 as FQNEAQ. J was trimmed by 7 bases and V by 1 base; bases with no gene match: 9. This CDR3 comprises 16 residues. CDR3 residues: CASSLVRIGQGGGYTF. The CDR3 coding sequence is TGTGCCAGCAGCTTAGTCCGGATCGGACAGGGGGGTGGCTACACCTTC.

The chain recombines TRBV4-3 with TRBJ2-2; D may be TRBD2 (5 bases). The CDR3 covers 14 residues. Trimming removed 2 bases from V and 5 bases from J, with 9 bases in between. Germline V gives CDR1 LGHNA, CDR2 YSLEER. As DNA, the CDR3 is TGCGCCAGCAGCCAAATACGGGGAACCGGGGAGCTGTTTTTT. Amino acids: CASSQIRGTGELFF.

The chain employs TRBV9 and TRBJ2-1, with 11 bases that match TRBD2. V lost 6 bases, J lost 3 bases, and 8 bases stayed unmatched. The CDR3 runs 16 residues. Germline V gene lookup returns CDR1 SGDLS and CDR2 YYNGEE. The CDR3 DNA follows: TGTGCCAGCACCGAACTAGCGGGAGATTTCTACAATGAGCAGTTCTTC. This gives the protein CASTELAGDFYNEQFF.

The chain joins TRBV6-5 to TRBJ1-2; D is possibly TRBD1 (5 bases). CDR1 MNHEY and CDR2 SVGAGI come from the germline V gene. CDR3 length equals 13 residues. The germline V and J ends were trimmed by 11 bases and 1 base, with 14 bases remaining between them. CDR3 loop: CADSLEINYGYTF. The DNA of the CDR3 is TGTGCCGACAGCTTAGAGATTAACTATGGCTACACCTTC.

V is TRBV29-1 and J is TRBJ1-1; TRBD1 matches at 7 bases. V lost 0 bases and J lost 1; bases outside the gene matches: 2. The CDR3 has 14 amino acids. Germline loops: CDR1 SQVTM, CDR2 ANQGSEA. The CDR3 here is CSVEEWTGNTEAFF. CDR3 nucleotides: TGCAGCGTTGAAGAGTGGACAGGGAACACTGAAGCTTTCTTT.

Notes on this clone: Distinct nucleotide sequences in the sample also encode this CDR3. The chain recombines TRBV5-1 with TRBJ1-3; no reliable D call. Trimming took off 0 bases at V and 1 base at J, with 14 bases between the two ends. The CDR3 contains 17 residues. From germline, CDR1 is SGHRS and CDR2 YFSETQ. Here the CDR3 reads CASSLAPTGLSGNTIYF. The CDR3 nucleotides are TGCGCCAGCAGCTTGGCCCCTACGGGGTTATCTGGAAACACCATATATTTT.

The chain employs TRBV5-4 and TRBJ2-1; TRBD2 is a possible D gene (6 bases). The germline gives CDR1 SGHNT, CDR2 YYREEE (reference sequence). V was cut by 1 base and J by 0 bases, with 11 bases left in between. There are 16 residues in the CDR3. CDR3 region: CASSLLLADSYNEQFF. In DNA, the CDR3 is TGTGCCAGCAGCTTGCTCTTAGCGGACTCCTACAATGAGCAGTTCTTC.

The chain combines TRBV7-6 with TRBJ1-3; possible D gene TRBD1, 5 bases. The CDR3 contains 15 residues. V was shortened by 4 bases and J by 0 bases, with 10 bases between the two germline ends. Germline loops: CDR1 SGHVS, CDR2 FNYEAQ. The CDR3, as DNA: TGTGCCAGCAGCTCCAGAGGGGACTCTGGAAACACCATATATTTT. It encodes CASSSRGDSGNTIYF.

V and J are TRBV19 and TRBJ2-7; TRBD1 matches at 7 bases. CDR3 length equals 14 residues. V shed 4 bases, J shed 3 bases, and the junction held 6 bases outside the gene matches. Per the germline V gene, CDR1 is LNHDA and CDR2 is SQIVND (reference sequence). DNA of the CDR3: TGTGCCAGTAGTAAGAGGGGGCGTAACTACGAGCAGTACTTC. Amino acid sequence: CASSKRGRNYEQYF.

The rearrangement joins TRBV30 to TRBJ2-7; 9 positions match TRBD1. Germline lookup yields CDR1 GTSNPN and CDR2 SVGIG (reference sequence). This CDR3 has 13 residues. The V and J ends lost 3 bases and 5 bases, in that order; junction bases with no gene match: 5. The CDR3 DNA is TGTGCCTGGAGCTACAGGGGGCCCGACGAGCAGTACTTC. It translates to CAWSYRGPDEQYF.

V gene TRBV5-1 combines with J gene TRBJ1-5, with D tentatively TRBD1 (5 bases). V dropped 0 bases and J dropped 0 bases, with 7 bases sitting between them. Per the germline V gene, CDR1 is SGHRS and CDR2 is YFSETQ. The CDR3 length is 15 residues. The chain's CDR3 is CASSLGQNSNQPQHF. The CDR3 nucleotides read TGCGCCAGCAGCTTGGGACAGAATAGCAATCAGCCCCAGCATTTT.

The chain employs TRBV11-3 and TRBJ2-2; D gene uncertain. This CDR3 spans 11 amino acids. Germline V gene data show CDR1 as SGHNT and CDR2 as YENEEA. V lost 0 bases and J 7 bases, leaving 0 bases between the germline ends. The CDR3 DNA is TGTGCCAGCAGCTTAGACGGGGAGCTGTTTTTT. This codes for CASSLDGELFF.

The rearrangement joins TRBV19 to TRBJ1-1; no definite D call. Trimming left V 3 bases short and J 3 bases short, with 11 bases between. The CDR3 extends over 14 amino acids. Germline V gives CDR1 LNHDA, CDR2 SQIVND (reference sequence). The CDR3 sequence: CASSIRRAYTEAFF. The CDR3 nucleotides are TGTGCCAGTAGTATCCGCCGGGCCTACACTGAAGCTTTCTTT.